This TCR beta chain was obtained from a study of blood T cell repertoires in COVID-19. Study-level information: Recovered participants had two consecutive negative NP/OP PCR tests, healthcare professional clearance, or symptom resolution.

The CDR3 length is 13 residues. CDR1 and CDR2 (germline): LGHDT, YNNKEL (reference sequence). V was cut by 6 bases and J by 1 base, with 10 bases left in between. Assay: immunoSEQ multiplex PCR; the TCRdb copy retains only in-frame clones and omits some. Of hundreds of thousands of clones in the sample, around nine tenths are singletons; the top ten hold under 2.5%. Source material: PBMCs or T cells enriched from blood (not recorded which). This TCR was recovered from a woman in her fifties or sixties in a cohort exposed to, infected with or recovered from COVID-19 (not recorded which). This chain joins TRBV3-1 (or the pseudogene TRBV3-2) and TRBJ2-7; D uncertain. As DNA, the CDR3 is TGTGCCAGCAGGAGTTCTAAGTCCTACGAGCAGTACTTC. Its protein is CASRSSKSYEQYF.